This entry is about one T cell receptor (beta chain). Its specificity is unknown. V lost 0 bases to trimming and J lost 0 bases; unmatched junction nucleotides: 5. CDR1 KGHSH and CDR2 LQKENI come from the germline V gene. The CDR3 has 17 residues. This specimen belongs to a study of cytomegalovirus exposure and HLA in healthy donors. At the level of the study: There were approximately 400 genotyped donors. Of these, about 81% fell in the genetic ancestry cluster associated with self-reported Caucasian donors. Study observations and caveats: There were some public TCRs occurring in many donors, but most TCR sequences were rare. Among immune exposure information, only CMV serostatus was available. The study dropped some indistinguishable V segments, TRBV6-2 and TRBV6-3 among them.

The primer mix had 60 Vbeta and 13 Jbeta primers. Sequencing was performed with immunoSEQ multiplex PCR; in TCRdb, only in-frame clones are kept and a portion is missing. The data show around 170,000 clones, roughly 71% seen once. The TCR sequence derives from a girl aged 5 to 17 in good health and CMV-seronegative. The material sequenced was PBMCs. V usage is TRBV18 and J usage is TRBJ2-5; 9 nucleotides agree with TRBD1. CDR3 loop: CASSPPFGTGHQETQYF. The DNA for the CDR3 is TGTGCCAGCTCACCACCATTTGGGACAGGGCACCAAGAGACCCAGTACTTC.